The TCR beta chain under discussion was sequenced for a study of CD8+ T cells in alopecia areata. Overall study results and limits: Possibly because of HLA-related factors, TCR sharing was less clear across patients than in mice. Among the cells sequenced in scalp samples are also the resident alphabeta T cells of normal skin.

Sorting from PBMCs produced CD4+ and CD8+ T cells. Worth noting for this clone: Its specificity is unknown.

The CDR3 is made up of 16 amino acids. Per germline, CDR1 SNHLY and CDR2 FYNNEI. Trimming stripped 4 bases from V and 3 bases from J, with 17 bases between. As the sequencing template, cDNA was produced by extracting RNA and reverse transcribing it. TCRdb's copy holds only in-frame clones and misses some; the assay was immunoSEQ multiplex PCR. The table includes 200,000 to 250,000 clones, approximately 60% detected once. This chain joins TRBV2 and TRBJ2-3; either TRBD1 or TRBD2 may fit D (5 bases each). This clonotype was sampled from a human donor in good health. The sequenced material came from CD8+ T cells sorted from blood. This CDR3 is CASSGTQESGTDTQYF. In DNA, the CDR3 is TGTGCCAGCAGTGGGACACAGGAATCGGGGACAGATACGCAGTATTTT.